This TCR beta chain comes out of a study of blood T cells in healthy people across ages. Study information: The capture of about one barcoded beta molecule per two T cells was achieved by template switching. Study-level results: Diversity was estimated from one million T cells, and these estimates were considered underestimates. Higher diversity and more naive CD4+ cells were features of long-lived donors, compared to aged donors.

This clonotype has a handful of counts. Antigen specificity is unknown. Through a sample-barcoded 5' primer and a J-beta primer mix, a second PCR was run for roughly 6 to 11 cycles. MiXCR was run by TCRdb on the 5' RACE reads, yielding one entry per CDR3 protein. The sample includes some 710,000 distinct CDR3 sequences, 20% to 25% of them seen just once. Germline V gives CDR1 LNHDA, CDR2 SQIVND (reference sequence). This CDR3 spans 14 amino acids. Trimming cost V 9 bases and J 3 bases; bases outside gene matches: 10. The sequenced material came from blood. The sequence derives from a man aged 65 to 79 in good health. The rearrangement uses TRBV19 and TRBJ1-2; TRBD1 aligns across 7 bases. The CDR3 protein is CASKPIDRDYGYTF. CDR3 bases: TGTGCCAGCAAGCCTATTGACAGGGACTATGGCTACACCTTC.